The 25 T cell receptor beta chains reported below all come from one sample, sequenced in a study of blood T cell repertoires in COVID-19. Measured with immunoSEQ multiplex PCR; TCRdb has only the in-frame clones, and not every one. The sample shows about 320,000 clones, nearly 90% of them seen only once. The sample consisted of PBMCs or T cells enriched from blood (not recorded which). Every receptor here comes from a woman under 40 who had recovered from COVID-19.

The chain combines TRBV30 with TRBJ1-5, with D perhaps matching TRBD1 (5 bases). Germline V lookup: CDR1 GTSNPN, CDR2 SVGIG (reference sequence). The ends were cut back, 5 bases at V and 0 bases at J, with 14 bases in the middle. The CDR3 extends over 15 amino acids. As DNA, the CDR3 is TGTGCCTGGGGGGCCGGGACTTCTAGCAATCAGCCCCAGCATTTT. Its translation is CAWGAGTSSNQPQHF.

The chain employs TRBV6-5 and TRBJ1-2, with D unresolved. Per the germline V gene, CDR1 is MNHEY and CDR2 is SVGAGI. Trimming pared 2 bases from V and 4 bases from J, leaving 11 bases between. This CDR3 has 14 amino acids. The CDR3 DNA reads TGTGCCAGCAGTTACACCCAGGTGGGCTATGGCTACACCTTC. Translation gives CASSYTQVGYGYTF.

Here the CDR3 reads CASSSTGVNQPQHF. DNA for the CDR3: TGTGCCAGCAGTTCAACAGGGGTCAATCAGCCCCAGCATTTT. The chain links TRBV6-5 to TRBJ1-5; 7 nucleotides match TRBD1. The germline CDR1 and CDR2 sequences are MNHEY and SVGAGI. CDR3 length: 14 residues. Trimming took 4 bases from V and 3 from J; bases not matched to a gene: 3.

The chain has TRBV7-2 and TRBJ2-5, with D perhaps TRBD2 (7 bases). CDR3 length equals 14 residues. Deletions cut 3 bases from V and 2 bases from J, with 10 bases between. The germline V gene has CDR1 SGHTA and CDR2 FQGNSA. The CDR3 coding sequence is TGTGCCAGCAGCTTGGGGGGGGCTCAAGAGACCCAGTACTTC. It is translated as CASSLGGAQETQYF.

CDR3 in amino acids: CASSRDRDQPQHF. CDR3 coding DNA: TGTGCCAGCAGCCGGGACAGGGACCAGCCCCAGCATTTT. V usage is TRBV6-5 and J usage is TRBJ1-5; 9 bases agree with TRBD1. CDR1 is MNHEY and CDR2 is SVGAGI in the germline V gene. The CDR3 runs 13 residues. The V and J ends lost 6 bases and 7 bases, in that order; junction bases with no gene match: 4.

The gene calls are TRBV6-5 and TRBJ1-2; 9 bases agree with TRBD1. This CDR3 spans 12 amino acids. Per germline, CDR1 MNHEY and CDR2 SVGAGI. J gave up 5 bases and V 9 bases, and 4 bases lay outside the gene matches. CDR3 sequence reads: CARDRGGYGYTF. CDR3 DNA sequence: TGTGCCAGGGACAGGGGTGGTTATGGCTACACCTTC.

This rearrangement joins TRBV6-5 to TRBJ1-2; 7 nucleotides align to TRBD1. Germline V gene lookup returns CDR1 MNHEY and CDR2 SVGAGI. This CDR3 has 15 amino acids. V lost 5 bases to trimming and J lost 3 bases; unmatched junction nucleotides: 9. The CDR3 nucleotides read TGTGCCAGCAGTCCGGACAGGCGAGGAGACTATGGCTACACCTTC. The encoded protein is CASSPDRRGDYGYTF.

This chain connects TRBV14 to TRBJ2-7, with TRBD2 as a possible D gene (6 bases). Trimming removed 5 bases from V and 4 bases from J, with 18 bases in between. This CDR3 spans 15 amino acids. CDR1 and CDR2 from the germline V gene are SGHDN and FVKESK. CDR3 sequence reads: CASSKGLGGGYEQYF. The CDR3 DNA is TGTGCCAGCAGCAAGGGCCTCGGGGGAGGTTACGAGCAGTACTTC.

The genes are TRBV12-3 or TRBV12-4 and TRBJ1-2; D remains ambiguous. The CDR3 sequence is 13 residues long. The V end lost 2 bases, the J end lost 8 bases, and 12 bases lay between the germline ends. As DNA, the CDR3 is TGTGCCAGCAGTTTAAGTACTGGTTGGGGCTACACCTTC. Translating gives CASSLSTGWGYTF.

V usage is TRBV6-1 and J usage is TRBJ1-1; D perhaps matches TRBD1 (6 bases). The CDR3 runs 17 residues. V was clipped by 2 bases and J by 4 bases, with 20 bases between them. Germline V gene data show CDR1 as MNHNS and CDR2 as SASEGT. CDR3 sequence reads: CASSERITGMLATEAFF. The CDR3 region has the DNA TGTGCCAGCAGTGAAAGGATTACAGGGATGTTGGCCACTGAAGCTTTCTTT.

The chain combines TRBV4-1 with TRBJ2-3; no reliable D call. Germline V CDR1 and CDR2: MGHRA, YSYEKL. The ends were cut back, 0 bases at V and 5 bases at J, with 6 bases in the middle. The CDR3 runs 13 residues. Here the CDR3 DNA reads TGCGCCAGCAGCCAAGAGGTCAGAGATACGCAGTATTTT. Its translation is CASSQEVRDTQYF.

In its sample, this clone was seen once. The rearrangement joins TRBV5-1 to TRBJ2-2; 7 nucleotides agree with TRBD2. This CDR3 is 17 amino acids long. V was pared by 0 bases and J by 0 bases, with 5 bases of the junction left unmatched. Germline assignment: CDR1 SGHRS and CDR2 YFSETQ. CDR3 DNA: TGCGCCAGCAGCTTGGGGTCCGGGGGGACGAACACCGGGGAGCTGTTTTTT. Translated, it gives CASSLGSGGTNTGELFF.

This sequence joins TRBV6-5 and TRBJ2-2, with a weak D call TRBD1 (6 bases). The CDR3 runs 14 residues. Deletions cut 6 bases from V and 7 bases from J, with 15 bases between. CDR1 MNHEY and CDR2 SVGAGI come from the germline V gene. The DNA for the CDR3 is TGTGCCAGCAGCAGGACAGTTTTGGTCGGGGAGCTGTTTTTT. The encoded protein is CASSRTVLVGELFF.

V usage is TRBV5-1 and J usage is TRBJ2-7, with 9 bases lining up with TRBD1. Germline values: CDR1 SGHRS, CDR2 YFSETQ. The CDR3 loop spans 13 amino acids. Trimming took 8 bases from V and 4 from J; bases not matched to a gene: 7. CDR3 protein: CASSTGGWYEQYF. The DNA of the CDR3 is TGCGCCAGTTCTACAGGGGGCTGGTACGAGCAGTACTTC.

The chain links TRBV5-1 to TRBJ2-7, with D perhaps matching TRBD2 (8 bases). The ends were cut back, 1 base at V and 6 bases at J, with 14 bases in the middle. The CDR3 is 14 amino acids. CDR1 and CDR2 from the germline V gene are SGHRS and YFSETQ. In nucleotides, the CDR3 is TGCGCCAGCAGCTTGTGGGACAGCGGGGGCGAGCAGTACTTC. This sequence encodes CASSLWDSGGEQYF.

The CDR3 region has the DNA TGCGCCAGCAGGCAGGATATTGCAACTAATGAAAAACTGTTTTTT. It is translated as CASRQDIATNEKLFF. J is TRBJ1-4 and V is TRBV5-1; no clear D gene. This CDR3 is built from 15 residues. Germline CDR1 SGHRS, CDR2 YFSETQ. Trimming stripped 5 bases from V and 0 bases from J, with 11 bases between. The variable domain in full, with the rest retrieved from reference TRBV5-1 and TRBJ1-4, is KAGVTQTPRYLIKTRGQQVTLSCSPISGHRSVSWYQQTPGQGLQFLFEYFSETQRNKGNFPGRFSGRQFSNSRSEMNVSTLELGDSALYLCASRQDIATNEKLFFGSGTQLSVL.

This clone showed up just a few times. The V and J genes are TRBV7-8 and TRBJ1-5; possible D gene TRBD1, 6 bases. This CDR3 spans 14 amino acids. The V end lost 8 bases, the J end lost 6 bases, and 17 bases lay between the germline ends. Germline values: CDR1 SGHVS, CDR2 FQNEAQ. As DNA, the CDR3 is TGTGCCAGCGGACCTTACAGGGACCCTCAGCCCCAGCATTTT. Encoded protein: CASGPYRDPQPQHF.

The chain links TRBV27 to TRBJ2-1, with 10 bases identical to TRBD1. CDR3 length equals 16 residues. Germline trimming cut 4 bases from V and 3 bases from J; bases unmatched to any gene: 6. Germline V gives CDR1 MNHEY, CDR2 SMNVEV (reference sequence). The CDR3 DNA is TGTGCCAGCAGTTATGATGGGACAGGGGTCTACAATGAGCAGTTCTTC. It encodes CASSYDGTGVYNEQFF.

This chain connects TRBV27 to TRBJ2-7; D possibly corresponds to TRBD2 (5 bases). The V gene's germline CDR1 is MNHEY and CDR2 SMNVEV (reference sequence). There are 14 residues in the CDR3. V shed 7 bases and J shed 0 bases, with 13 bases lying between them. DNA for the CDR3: TGTGCCAGCAATCAGACTATTAGCTCCTACGAGCAGTACTTC. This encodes CASNQTISSYEQYF.

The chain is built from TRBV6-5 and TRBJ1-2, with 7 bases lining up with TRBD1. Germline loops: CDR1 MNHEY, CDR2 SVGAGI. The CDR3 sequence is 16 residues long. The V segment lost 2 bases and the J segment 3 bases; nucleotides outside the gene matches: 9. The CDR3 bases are TGTGCCAGCAGTTACCTGGACAGGTCCCCTTACTATGGCTACACCTTC. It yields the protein CASSYLDRSPYYGYTF.

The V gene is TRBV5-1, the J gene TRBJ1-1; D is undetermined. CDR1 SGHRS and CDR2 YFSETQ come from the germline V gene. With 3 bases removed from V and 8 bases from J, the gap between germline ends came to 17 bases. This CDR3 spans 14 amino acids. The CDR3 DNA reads TGCGCCAGCAGCTCCCGGATTGGCCGCGGGGAAGCTTTCTTT. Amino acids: CASSSRIGRGEAFF. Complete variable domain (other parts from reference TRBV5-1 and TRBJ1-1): KAGVTQTPRYLIKTRGQQVTLSCSPISGHRSVSWYQQTPGQGLQFLFEYFSETQRNKGNFPGRFSGRQFSNSRSEMNVSTLELGDSALYLCASSSRIGRGEAFFGQGTRLTVV.

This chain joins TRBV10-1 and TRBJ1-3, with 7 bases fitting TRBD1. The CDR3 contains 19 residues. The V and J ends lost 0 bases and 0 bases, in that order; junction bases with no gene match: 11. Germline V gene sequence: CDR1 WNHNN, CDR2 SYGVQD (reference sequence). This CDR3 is CASSESRGLTGPSGNTIYF. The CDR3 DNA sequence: TGCGCCAGCAGTGAGTCAAGGGGGCTGACAGGTCCCTCTGGAAACACCATATATTTT.

In nucleotides, the CDR3 is TGCACCAGCAACGGGGAAGAGACCCAGTACTTC. Translated: CTSNGEETQYF. This sequence joins TRBV1 and TRBJ2-5; the tabulated D call, TRBD2, remains unverified against the DNA. TRBV1 is a listed pseudogene. This CDR3 is 11 amino acids long.

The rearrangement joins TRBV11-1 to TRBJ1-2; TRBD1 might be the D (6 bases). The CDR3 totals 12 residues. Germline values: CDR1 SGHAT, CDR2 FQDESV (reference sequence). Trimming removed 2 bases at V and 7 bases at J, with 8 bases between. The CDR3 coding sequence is TGTGCCAGCAGCTTATCAGGGGCTGGCTACACCTTC. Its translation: CASSLSGAGYTF.

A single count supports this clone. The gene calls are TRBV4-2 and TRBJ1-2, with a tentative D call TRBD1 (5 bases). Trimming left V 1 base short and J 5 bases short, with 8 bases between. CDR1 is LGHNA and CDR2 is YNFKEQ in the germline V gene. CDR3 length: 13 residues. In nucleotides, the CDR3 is TGTGCCAGCAGCCAAGGACAGCGTTATGGCTACACCTTC. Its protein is CASSQGQRYGYTF.